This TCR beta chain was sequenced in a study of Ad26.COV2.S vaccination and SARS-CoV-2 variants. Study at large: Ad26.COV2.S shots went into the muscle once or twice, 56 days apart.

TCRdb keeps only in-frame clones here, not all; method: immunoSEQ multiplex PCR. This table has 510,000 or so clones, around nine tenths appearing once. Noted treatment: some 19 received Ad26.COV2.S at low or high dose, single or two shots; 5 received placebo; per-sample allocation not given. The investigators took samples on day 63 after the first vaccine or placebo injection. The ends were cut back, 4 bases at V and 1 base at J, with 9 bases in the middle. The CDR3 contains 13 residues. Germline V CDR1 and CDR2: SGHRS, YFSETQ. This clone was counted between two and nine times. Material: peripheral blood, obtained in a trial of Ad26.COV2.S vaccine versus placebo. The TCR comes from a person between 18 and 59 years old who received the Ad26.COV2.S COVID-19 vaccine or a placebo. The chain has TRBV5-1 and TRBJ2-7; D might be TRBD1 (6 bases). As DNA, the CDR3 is TGCGCCAGCAGCGTCGGACAGTCCTACGAGCAGTACTTC. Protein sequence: CASSVGQSYEQYF.